Reported below is one T cell receptor beta chain. Its antigen remains unidentified. The data originate from a study of Ad26.COV2.S vaccination and SARS-CoV-2 variants. Study context: As a participant in COV1001, the donor was in the Ad26.COV2.S trial arm. Overall study results and limits: Spike-specific CD8+ and CD4+ T cell responses reportedly showed substantial breadth after vaccination. Individuals receiving vaccine had higher spike-specific TCR breadth than placebo recipients did.

The treatment denotes: around 19 received Ad26.COV2.S at low or high dose, single or two shots; 5 received placebo; per-sample allocation not given. Sampling was done on day 63 after the first vaccine or placebo injection. TCRdb's table, derived via immunoSEQ multiplex PCR, lists solely in-frame clones and lacks some. Of about 350,000 clones listed, approximately 85% were seen once; the top ten hold about 3.5%. Trimming cost V 3 bases and J 4 bases, with 16 bases left between them. The germline V gene encodes CDR1 SGDLS and CDR2 YYNGEE. The CDR3 loop spans 15 amino acids. The clonotype was recovered from a person between 18 and 59 years old who received the Ad26.COV2.S COVID-19 vaccine or a placebo. The specimen comprised peripheral blood, sampled in a trial of Ad26.COV2.S vaccine versus placebo. The rearrangement joins TRBV9 to TRBJ1-1; unclear D gene. CDR3 bases: TGTGCCAGCAGCGAGGCAGGTATTGGCGGCACTGAAGCTTTCTTT. Translating it yields CASSEAGIGGTEAFF.